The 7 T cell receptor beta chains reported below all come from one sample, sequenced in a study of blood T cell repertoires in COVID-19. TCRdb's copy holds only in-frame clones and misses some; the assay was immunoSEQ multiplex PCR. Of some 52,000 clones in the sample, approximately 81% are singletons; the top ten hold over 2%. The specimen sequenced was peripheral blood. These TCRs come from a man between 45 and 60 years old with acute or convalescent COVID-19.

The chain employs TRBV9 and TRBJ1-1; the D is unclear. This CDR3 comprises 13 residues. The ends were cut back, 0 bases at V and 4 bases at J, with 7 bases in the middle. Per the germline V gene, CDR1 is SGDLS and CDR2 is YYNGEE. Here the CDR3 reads CASSVELGTEAFF. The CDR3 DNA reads TGTGCCAGCAGCGTAGAACTCGGCACTGAAGCTTTCTTT.

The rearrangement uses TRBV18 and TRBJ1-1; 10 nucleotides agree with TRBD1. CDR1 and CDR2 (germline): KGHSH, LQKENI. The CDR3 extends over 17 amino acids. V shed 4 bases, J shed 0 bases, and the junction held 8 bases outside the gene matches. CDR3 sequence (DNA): TGTGCCAGCTCACGCCGGACAGGGGGGACCATGAACACTGAAGCTTTCTTT. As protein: CASSRRTGGTMNTEAFF.

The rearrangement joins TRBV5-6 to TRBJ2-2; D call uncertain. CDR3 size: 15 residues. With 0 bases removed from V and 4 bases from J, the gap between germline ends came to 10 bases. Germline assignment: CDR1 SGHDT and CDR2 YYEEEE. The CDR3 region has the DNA TGTGCCAGCAGCTTGGGCCTAGACGGCACCGGGGAGCTGTTTTTT. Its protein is CASSLGLDGTGELFF. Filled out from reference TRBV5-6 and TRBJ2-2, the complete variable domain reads DAGVTQSPTHLIKTRGQQVTLRCSPKSGHDTVSWYQQALGQGPQFIFQYYEEEERQRGNFPDRFSGHQFPNYSSELNVNALLLGDSALYLCASSLGLDGTGELFFGEGSRLTVL.

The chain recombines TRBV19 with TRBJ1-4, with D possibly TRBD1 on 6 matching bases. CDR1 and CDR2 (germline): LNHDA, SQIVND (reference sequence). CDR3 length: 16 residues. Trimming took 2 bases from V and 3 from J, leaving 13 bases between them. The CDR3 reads CASSIYPDSSNEKLFF. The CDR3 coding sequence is TGTGCCAGTAGTATATATCCGGACAGCTCTAATGAAAAACTGTTTTTT. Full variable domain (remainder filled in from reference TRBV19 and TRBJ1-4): DGGITQSPKYLFRKEGQNVTLSCEQNLNHDAMYWYRQDPGQGLRLIYYSQIVNDFQKGDIAEGYSVSREKKESFPLTVTSAQKNPTAFYLCASSIYPDSSNEKLFFGSGTQLSVL.

The CDR3 nucleotides read TGTGCCAGCAAAAGGGGGGGCGGGCAGCCCCAGCATTTT. Translation gives CASKRGGGQPQHF. The V call is TRBV6-5, the J call TRBJ1-5; a weak D match, TRBD1 (6 bases). CDR3 length equals 13 residues. The V end was cut by 7 bases, the J end by 7 bases, with 14 bases between. Germline V gene lookup returns CDR1 MNHEY and CDR2 SVGAGI.

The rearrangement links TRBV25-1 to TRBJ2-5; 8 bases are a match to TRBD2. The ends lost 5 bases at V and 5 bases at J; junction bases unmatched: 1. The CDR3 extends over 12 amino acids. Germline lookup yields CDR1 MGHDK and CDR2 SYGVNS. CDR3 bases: TGTGCCAGCAGTCCGGGGGGGGAGACCCAGTACTTC. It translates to CASSPGGETQYF. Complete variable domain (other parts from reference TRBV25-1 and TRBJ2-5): EADIYQTPRYLVIGTGKKITLECSQTMGHDKMYWYQQDPGMELHLIHYSYGVNSTEKGDLSSESTVSRIRTEHFPLTLESARPSHTSQYLCASSPGGETQYFGPGTRLLVL.

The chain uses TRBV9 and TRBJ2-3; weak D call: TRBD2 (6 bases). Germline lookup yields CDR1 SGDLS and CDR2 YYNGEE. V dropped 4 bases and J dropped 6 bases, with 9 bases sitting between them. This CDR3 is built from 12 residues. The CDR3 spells CASSLAGDTQYF. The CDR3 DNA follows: TGTGCCAGCAGCCTCGCGGGGGATACGCAGTATTTT.